This record covers a single T cell receptor beta chain. The antigen this receptor binds is unknown. Base-call qualities are not available, and no considerably larger clone is one nucleotide away. This specimen comes from a study of blood T cell repertoires in COVID-19 (dated by TCRdb to the early 2020s). About the full investigation: Samples from collaborators originated in the United States, Italy and Spain and spanned both the acute and convalescent phases of COVID-19. The material from the prospective study consisted of cDNA or gDNA derived from T cells, B-cell-depleted T cells, or PBMCs. Subjects who had been exposed to COVID-19, were actively infected with it, or had recovered from it provided the deeply sampled blood TCRbeta repertoires that made up the dataset. The repertoires were released in a freely available public database intended as a resource for research on the immune response to SARS-CoV-2. Samples were obtained from the ongoing ImmuneRACE study (first 160 participants) and from 1,254 subjects provided by 6 global collaborators. Sample metadata almost always included a de-identified subject ID, COVID-19 status, age in years and sex. Where available, HLA class I and class II types were obtained from metadata supplied by the sample provider rather than from assay-based typing.

The paper's findings and limits, for the study overall: How much clinical and demographic metadata was included differed by source and by participant, and the metadata was provided uncurated.

Each collaborating institution followed its own protocols to collect whole blood in K2EDTA tubes. For TCRbeta analysis, collaborators shipped samples as frozen whole blood, isolated PBMCs, or DNA extracted from either of those sample types. TCRbeta CDR3 regions were amplified from genomic DNA by means of the immunoSEQ Assay, a bias-controlled multiplex PCR. For the original study's pipeline: Within the assay, amplification of reference gene primers was used to estimate how many nucleated cells each sample contained. To quantify the absolute abundance of each unique TCRbeta CDR3 rearrangement, sequence reads were collapsed and filtered. For each sample, productive Simpson clonality was calculated as the square root of Simpson's diversity index over productive rearrangements. Sourced from immuneACCESS, this table was stored by TCRdb with only in-frame sequences that have V and J called. A share of the clones is absent; for the studies checked, an unresolved V gene accounts for under half, and the remainder has no known explanation. D and trimming come from the DNA, and the V and J calls and clone size come from that table. In this sample the table shows under 150,000 clones, about nine tenths of which occur a single time. 1.5% to 2% of the sample comes from the top ten.

The sequenced sample was peripheral blood. This clonotype originated in a human donor with active COVID-19. The donor label of this sample is uncertain.

Here the CDR3 is given as CASREDSSLSGNTIYF. In nucleotide form, the sequence is TGTGCCAGCAGAGAGGACTCATCCCTCTCTGGAAACACCATATATTTT. The V gene is TRBV28 and the J gene is TRBJ1-3; no D gene is confidently identified. Taken from cysteine to phenylalanine, the CDR3 has 16 residues. Solely the CDR3 DNA is kept, with 48 bases framed from the first base. In the germline V gene, CDR1 corresponds to MDHEN and CDR2 to SYDVKM. V loses 6 bases, J loses 0 bases, and the germline ends lie 15 bases apart. Extended through the reference TRBV28 and TRBJ1-3 proteins, this CDR3 yields the full variable domain: DVKVTQSSRYLVKRTGEKVFLECVQDMDHENMFWYRQDPGLGLRLIYFSYDVKMKEKGDIPEGYSVSREKKERFSLILESASTNQTSMYLCASREDSSLSGNTIYFGEGSWLTVV.